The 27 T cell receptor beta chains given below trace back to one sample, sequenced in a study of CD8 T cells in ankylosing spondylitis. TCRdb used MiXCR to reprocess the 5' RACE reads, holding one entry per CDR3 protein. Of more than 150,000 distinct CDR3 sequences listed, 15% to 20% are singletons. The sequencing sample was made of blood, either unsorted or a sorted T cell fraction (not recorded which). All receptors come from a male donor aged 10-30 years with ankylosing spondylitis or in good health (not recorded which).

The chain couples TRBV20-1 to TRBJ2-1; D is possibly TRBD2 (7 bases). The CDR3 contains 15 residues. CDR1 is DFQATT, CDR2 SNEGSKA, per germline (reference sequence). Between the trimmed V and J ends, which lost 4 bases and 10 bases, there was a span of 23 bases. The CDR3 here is CSANLPRGRADEQFF. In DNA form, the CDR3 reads TGCAGTGCTAACCTACCAAGGGGGAGGGCCGACGAGCAGTTCTTC.

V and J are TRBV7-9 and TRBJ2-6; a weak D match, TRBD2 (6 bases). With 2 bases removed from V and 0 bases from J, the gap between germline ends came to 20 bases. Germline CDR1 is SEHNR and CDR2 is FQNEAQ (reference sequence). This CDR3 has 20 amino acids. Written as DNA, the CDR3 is TGTGCCAGCAGCTTAAGGCTGGAGGGGAGCCATGGCTCTGGGGCCAACGTCCTGACTTTC. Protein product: CASSLRLEGSHGSGANVLTF.

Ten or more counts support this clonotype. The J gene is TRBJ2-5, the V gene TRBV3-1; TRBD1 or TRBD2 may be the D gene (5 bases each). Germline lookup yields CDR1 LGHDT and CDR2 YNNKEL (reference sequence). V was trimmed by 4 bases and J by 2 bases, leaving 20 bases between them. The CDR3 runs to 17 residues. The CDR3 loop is CASSLKWGRSGQETQYF. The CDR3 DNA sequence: TGTGCCAGCAGCCTAAAGTGGGGCAGAAGCGGACAAGAGACCCAGTACTTC.

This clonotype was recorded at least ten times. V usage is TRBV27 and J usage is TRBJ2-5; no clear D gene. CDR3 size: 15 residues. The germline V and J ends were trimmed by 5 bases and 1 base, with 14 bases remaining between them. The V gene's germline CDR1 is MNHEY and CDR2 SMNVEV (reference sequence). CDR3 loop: CASSELGRSQETQYF. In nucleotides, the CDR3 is TGTGCCAGCAGTGAACTTGGACGGAGCCAAGAGACCCAGTACTTC.

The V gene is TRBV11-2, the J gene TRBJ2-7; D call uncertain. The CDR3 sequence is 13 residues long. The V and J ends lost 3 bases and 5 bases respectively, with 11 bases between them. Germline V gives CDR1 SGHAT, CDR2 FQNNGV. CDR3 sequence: CASSLKLGNEQYV. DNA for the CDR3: TGTGCCAGCAGCTTGAAGCTAGGCAACGAGCAGTACGTC.

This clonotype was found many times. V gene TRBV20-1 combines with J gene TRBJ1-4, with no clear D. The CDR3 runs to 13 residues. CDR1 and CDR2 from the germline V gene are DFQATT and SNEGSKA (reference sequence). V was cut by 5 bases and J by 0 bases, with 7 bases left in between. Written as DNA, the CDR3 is TGCAGTGCTTTTTCCGCAACTAATGAAAAACTGTTTTTT. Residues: CSAFSATNEKLFF.

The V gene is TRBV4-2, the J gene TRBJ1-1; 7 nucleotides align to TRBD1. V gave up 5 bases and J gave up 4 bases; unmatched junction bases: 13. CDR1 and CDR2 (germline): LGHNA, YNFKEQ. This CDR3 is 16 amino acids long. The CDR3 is CASSAAGTGVGTEAFF. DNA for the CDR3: TGTGCCAGCAGCGCCGCGGGCACAGGGGTGGGCACTGAAGCTTTCTTT.

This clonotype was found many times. The CDR3 protein is CASNPTGSYEQYF. CDR3 bases: TGTGCCAGCAACCCGACAGGCTCCTACGAGCAGTACTTC. The rearrangement uses TRBV5-6 and TRBJ2-7, with D possibly TRBD1 on 6 matching bases. Trimming took 6 bases from V and 0 from J, leaving 10 bases between them. The CDR3 has 13 residues. Germline assignment: CDR1 SGHDT and CDR2 YYEEEE. The complete variable domain, with remaining parts taken from reference TRBV5-6 and TRBJ2-7, reads DAGVTQSPTHLIKTRGQQVTLRCSPKSGHDTVSWYQQALGQGPQFIFQYYEEEERQRGNFPDRFSGHQFPNYSSELNVNALLLGDSALYLCASNPTGSYEQYFGPGTRLTVT.

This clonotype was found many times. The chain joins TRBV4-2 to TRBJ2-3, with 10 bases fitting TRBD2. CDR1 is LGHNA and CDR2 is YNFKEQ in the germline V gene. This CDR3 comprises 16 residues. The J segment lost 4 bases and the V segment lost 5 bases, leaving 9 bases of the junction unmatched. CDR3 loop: CASSFSRTSGADTQYF. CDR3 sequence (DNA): TGTGCCAGCAGCTTTTCAAGGACTAGCGGCGCAGATACGCAGTATTTT.

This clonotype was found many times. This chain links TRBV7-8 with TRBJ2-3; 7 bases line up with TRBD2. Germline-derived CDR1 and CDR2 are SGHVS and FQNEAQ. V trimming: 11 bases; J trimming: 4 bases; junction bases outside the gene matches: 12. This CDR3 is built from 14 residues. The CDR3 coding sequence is TGTGCCGGAAAAGCGGGAACCGTTGCAGATACGCAGTATTTT. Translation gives CAGKAGTVADTQYF.

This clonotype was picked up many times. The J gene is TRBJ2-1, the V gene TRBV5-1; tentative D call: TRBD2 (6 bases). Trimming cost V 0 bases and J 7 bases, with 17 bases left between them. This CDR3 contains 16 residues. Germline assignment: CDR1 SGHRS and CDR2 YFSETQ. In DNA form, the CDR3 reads TGCGCCAGCAGCTTGGAACCTGGGGGGTTTTATAATGAGCAGTTCTTC. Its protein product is CASSLEPGGFYNEQFF.

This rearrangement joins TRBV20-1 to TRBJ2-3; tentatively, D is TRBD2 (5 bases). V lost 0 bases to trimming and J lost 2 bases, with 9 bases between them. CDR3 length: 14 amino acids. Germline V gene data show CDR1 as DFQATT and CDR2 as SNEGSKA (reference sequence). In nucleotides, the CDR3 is TGCAGTGCTAGAGATCGACTATACACAGATACGCAGTATTTT. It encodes CSARDRLYTDTQYF.

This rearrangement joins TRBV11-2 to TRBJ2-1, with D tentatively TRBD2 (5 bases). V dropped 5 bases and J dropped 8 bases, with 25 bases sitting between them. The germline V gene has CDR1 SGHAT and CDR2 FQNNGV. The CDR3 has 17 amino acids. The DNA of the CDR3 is TGTGCCAGCAGCCAACTCCTAGTTTCATCCCCCGGGGATGAGCAGTTCTTC. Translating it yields CASSQLLVSSPGDEQFF.

CDR3 amino acids: CASSLRQGGNEQFF. As DNA, the CDR3 is TGTGCCAGCAGTTTAAGACAGGGAGGTAATGAGCAGTTCTTC. This chain links TRBV12-3 or TRBV12-4 with TRBJ2-1; D is possibly TRBD1 (7 bases). V lost 2 bases and J 7 bases, leaving 12 bases between the germline ends. The CDR3 contains 14 residues.

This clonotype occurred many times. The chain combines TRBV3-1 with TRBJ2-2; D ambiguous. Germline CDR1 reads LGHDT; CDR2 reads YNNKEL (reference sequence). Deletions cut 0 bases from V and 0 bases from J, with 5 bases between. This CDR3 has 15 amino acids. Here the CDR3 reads CASSQDGANTGELFF. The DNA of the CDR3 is TGTGCCAGCAGCCAAGATGGCGCGAACACCGGGGAGCTGTTTTTT.

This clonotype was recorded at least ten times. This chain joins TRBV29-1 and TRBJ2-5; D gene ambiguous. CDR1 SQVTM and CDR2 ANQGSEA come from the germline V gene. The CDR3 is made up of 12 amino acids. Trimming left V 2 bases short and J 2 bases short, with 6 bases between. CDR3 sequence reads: CSVERQQETQYF. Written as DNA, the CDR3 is TGCAGCGTTGAACGGCAGCAAGAGACCCAGTACTTC. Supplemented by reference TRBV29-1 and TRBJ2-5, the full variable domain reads SAVISQKPSRDICQRGTSLTIQCQVDSQVTMMFWYRQQPGQSLTLIATANQGSEATYESGFVIDKFPISRPNLTFSTLTVSNMSPEDSSIYLCSVERQQETQYFGPGTRLLVL.

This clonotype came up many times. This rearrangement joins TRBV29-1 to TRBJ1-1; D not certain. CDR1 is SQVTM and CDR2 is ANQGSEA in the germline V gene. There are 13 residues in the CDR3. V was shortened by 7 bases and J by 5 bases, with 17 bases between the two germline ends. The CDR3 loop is CSDDGVESTEAFF. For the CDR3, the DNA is TGCAGCGATGACGGGGTGGAGTCGACTGAAGCTTTCTTT.

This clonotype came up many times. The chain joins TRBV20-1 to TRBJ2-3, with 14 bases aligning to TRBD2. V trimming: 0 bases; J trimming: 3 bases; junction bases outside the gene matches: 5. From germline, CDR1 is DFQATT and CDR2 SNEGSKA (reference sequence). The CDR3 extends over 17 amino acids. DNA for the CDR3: TGCAGTGCTAGAGACCGACTAGCGGGAGGGCCGACAGATACGCAGTATTTT. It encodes CSARDRLAGGPTDTQYF.

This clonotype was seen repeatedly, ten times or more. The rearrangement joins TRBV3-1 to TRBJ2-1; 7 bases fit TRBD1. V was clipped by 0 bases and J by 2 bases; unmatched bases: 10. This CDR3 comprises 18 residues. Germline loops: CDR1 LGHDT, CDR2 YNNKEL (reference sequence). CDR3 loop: CASSQDTGTVDPYNEQFF. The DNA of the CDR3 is TGTGCCAGCAGCCAAGATACCGGGACAGTCGATCCCTACAATGAGCAGTTCTTC.

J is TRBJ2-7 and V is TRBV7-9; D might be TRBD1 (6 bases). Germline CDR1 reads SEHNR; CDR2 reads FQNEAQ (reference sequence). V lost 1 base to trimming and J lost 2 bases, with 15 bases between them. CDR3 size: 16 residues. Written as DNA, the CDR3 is TGTGCCAGCAGCTTAGTCACACAGGGATTCCCCTACGAGCAGTACGTC. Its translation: CASSLVTQGFPYEQYV.

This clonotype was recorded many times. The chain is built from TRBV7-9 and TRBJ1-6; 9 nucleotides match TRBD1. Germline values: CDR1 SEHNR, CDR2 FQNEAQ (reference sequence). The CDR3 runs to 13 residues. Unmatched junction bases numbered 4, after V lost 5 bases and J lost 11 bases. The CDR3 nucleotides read TGTGCCAGCAGCCCCGGACAGGGGACACCCCTCCACTTT. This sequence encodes CASSPGQGTPLHF.

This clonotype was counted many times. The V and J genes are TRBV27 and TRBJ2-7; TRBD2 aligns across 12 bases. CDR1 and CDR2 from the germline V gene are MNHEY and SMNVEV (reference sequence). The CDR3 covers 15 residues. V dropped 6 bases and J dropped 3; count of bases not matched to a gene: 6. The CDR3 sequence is CASSPGLAGIYEQYF. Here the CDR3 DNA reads TGTGCCAGCAGCCCCGGACTAGCGGGAATCTACGAGCAGTACTTC.

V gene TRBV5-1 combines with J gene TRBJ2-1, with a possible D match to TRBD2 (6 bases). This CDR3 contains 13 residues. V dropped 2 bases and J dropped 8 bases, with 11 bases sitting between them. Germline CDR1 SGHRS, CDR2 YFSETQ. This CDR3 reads CASSFRERDEQFF. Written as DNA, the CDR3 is TGCGCCAGCAGCTTCCGGGAGCGGGATGAGCAGTTCTTC.

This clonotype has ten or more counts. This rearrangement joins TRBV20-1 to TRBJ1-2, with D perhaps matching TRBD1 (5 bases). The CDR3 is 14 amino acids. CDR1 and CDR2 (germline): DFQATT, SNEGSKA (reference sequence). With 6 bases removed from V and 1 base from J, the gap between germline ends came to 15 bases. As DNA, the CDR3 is TGCAGTGCGCGGCGGGACGGGGGTAACTATGGCTACACCTTC. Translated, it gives CSARRDGGNYGYTF.

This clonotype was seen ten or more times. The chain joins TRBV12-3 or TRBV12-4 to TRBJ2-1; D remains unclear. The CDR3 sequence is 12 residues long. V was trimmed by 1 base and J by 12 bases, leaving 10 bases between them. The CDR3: CASSLGGSGQFF. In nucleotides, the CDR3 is TGTGCCAGCAGTTTAGGGGGAAGTGGGCAGTTCTTC.

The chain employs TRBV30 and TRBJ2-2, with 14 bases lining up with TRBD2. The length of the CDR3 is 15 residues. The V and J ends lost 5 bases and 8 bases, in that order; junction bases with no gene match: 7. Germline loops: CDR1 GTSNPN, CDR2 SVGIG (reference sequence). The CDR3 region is CAWGTSGSRPGELFF. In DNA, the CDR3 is TGTGCCTGGGGGACTAGCGGGAGCCGACCGGGGGAGCTGTTTTTT.

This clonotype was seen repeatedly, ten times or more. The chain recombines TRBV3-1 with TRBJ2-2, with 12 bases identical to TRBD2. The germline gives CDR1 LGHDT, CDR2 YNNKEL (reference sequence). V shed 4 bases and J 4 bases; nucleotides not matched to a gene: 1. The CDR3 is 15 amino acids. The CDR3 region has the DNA TGTGCCAGCAGCCCGACTAGCGGGGGCACCGGGGAGCTGTTTTTT. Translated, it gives CASSPTSGGTGELFF. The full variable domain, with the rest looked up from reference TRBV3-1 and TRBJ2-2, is DTAVSQTPKYLVTQMGNDKSIKCEQNLGHDTMYWYKQDSKKFLKIMFSYNNKELIINETVPNRFSPKSPDKAHLNLHINSLELGDSAVYFCASSPTSGGTGELFFGEGSRLTVL.